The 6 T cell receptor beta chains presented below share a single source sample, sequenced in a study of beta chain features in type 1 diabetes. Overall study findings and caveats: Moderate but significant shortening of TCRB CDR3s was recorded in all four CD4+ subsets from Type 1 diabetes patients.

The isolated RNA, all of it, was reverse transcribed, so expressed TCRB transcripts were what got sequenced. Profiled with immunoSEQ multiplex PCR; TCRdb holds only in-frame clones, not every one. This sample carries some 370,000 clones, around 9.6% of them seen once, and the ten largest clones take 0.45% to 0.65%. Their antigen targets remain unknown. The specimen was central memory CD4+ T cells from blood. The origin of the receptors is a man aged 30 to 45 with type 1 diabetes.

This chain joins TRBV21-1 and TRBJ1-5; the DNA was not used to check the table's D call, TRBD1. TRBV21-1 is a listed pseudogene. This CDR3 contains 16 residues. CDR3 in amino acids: CASSKGMGTGEQPQHF. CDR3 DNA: TGTGCCAGCAGCAAAGGAATGGGGACAGGGGAACAGCCCCAGCATTTT.

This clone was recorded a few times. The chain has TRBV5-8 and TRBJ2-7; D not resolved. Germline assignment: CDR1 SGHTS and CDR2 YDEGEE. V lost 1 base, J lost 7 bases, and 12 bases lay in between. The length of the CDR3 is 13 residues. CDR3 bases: TGTGCCAGCAGCTTGCGGGTTAAGGGTGAGCAGTACTTC. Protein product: CASSLRVKGEQYF.

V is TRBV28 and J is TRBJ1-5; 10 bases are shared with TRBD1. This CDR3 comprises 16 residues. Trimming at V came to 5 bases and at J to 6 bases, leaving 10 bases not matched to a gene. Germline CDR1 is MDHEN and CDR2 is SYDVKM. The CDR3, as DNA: TGTGCCAGCAGTCCCACCGGGACAGGGGATGGTCAGCCCCAGCATTTT. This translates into CASSPTGTGDGQPQHF.

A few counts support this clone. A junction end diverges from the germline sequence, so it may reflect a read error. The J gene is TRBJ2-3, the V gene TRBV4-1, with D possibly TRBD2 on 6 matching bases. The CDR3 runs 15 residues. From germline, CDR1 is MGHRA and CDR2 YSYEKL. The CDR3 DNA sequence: TGTGCCAGCAGCCAAGATACCCTAAACGGGGGTACGCAGTATTTT. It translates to CASSQDTLNGGTQYF.

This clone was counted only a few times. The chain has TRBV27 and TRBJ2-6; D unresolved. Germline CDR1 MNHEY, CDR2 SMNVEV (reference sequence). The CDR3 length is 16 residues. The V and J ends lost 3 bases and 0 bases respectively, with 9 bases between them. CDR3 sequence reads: CASSFTATSGANVLTF. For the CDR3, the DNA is TGTGCCAGCAGTTTTACCGCGACCTCTGGGGCCAACGTCCTGACTTTC. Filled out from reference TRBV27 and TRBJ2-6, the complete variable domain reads EAQVTQNPRYLITVTGKKLTVTCSQNMNHEYMSWYRQDPGLGLRQIYYSMNVEVTDKGDVPEGYKVSRKEKRNFPLILESPSPNQTSLYFCASSFTATSGANVLTFGAGSRLTVL.

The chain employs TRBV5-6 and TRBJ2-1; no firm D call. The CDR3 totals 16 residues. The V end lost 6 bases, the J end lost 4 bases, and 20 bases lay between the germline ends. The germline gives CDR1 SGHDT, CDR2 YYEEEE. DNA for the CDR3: TGTGCCAGCACCACGAGTCCGGACGCAGTATACAATGAGCAGTTCTTC. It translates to CASTTSPDAVYNEQFF.